This entry concerns a single T cell receptor (beta chain). The sample belongs to a study of control samples from healthy donors and cancer patients. CDR1 MGHRA and CDR2 YSYEKL come from the germline V gene. Between the trimmed V and J ends, which lost 3 bases and 4 bases, there was a span of 9 bases. The CDR3 is 13 amino acids. Using immunoSEQ multiplex PCR, the repertoire was profiled, and TCRdb retains in-frame clones only, with some absent. The table has approximately 100,000 clones, roughly 92% seen once. The chain carries TRBV4-1 and TRBJ1-2; D call uncertain. What was sequenced was blood. The TCR was taken from a human donor in good health. The donor label of this sample is uncertain. CDR3 protein: CASSHTTGYGYTF. The CDR3 coding sequence is TGCGCCAGCAGCCATACGACGGGCTATGGCTACACCTTC.